The 14 T cell receptor beta chains below were found in one sample sequenced in a study of T-cell memory formation after mild COVID-19. TCRdb ran MiXCR on the 5' RACE reads and lists one entry per CDR3 protein. Of more than 120,000 distinct CDR3 sequences in the sample, 5.5% to 7% are singletons; the top ten hold approximately 2%. The sample consisted of PBMCs or a T cell subset sorted from them (not recorded which). The source is an adult woman who had mild COVID-19 (a few samples of this study predate the infection). Cell type and time point are not known.

This clonotype was found a few times. The rearrangement joins TRBV7-9 to TRBJ2-5; possibly TRBD2 for D (5 bases). With 2 bases removed from V and 3 bases from J, the gap between germline ends came to 7 bases. CDR3 size: 13 residues. The germline V gene encodes CDR1 SEHNR and CDR2 FQNEAQ (reference sequence). As DNA, the CDR3 is TGTGCCAGCAGCTTACGGGAAAAAGAGACCCAGTACTTC. It specifies CASSLREKETQYF.

This clonotype occurred many times. V gene TRBV30 combines with J gene TRBJ1-2; D is possibly TRBD1 (6 bases). Germline V gives CDR1 GTSNPN, CDR2 SVGIG (reference sequence). The CDR3 spans 12 residues. Trimming took off 0 bases at V and 10 bases at J, with 12 bases between the two ends. CDR3: CAWSVGQGTYTF. The CDR3 nucleotides read TGTGCCTGGAGTGTGGGTCAGGGGACCTACACCTTC.

This clonotype was counted a few times. The V gene is TRBV3-1, the J gene TRBJ1-5; TRBD1 matches at 7 bases. The CDR3 is 14 amino acids. Per germline, CDR1 LGHDT and CDR2 YNNKEL (reference sequence). After removal of 1 base from V and 7 bases from J, the junction contained 4 bases not matched to a gene. DNA for the CDR3: TGTGCCAGCAGCCAAGGAGGGGGCGTGCAGCCCCAGCATTTT. Encoded protein: CASSQGGGVQPQHF.

This clonotype was observed many times. This sequence joins TRBV9 and TRBJ2-2; 7 bases fit TRBD2. The CDR3 is 15 residues long. Germline V gene lookup returns CDR1 SGDLS and CDR2 YYNGEE. Trimming at V came to 2 bases and at J to 1 base, leaving 2 bases not matched to a gene. In DNA form, the CDR3 reads TGTGCCAGCAGCGTCCAGCGGGGGAACACCGGGGAGCTGTTTTTT. Translating it yields CASSVQRGNTGELFF.

This clonotype was detected ten times or more. The gene calls are TRBV6-5 and TRBJ1-4; 10 positions match TRBD1. The CDR3 sequence is 16 residues long. V lost 6 bases to trimming and J lost 4 bases; unmatched junction nucleotides: 8. Germline CDR1 and CDR2: MNHEY and SVGAGI. The CDR3 loop reads CASRGTGAASNEKLFF. The DNA for the CDR3 is TGTGCCAGCAGAGGGACAGGGGCCGCGAGTAATGAAAAACTGTTTTTT.

J is TRBJ2-6 and V is TRBV12-3 or TRBV12-4; possible D gene TRBD1, 5 bases. The CDR3 is 17 amino acids. Trimming took 6 bases from V and 2 from J, leaving 17 bases between them. CDR3 residues: CASSKGPGLAGANVLTF. The CDR3 nucleotides are TGTGCCAGCAGCAAAGGGCCAGGGTTGGCTGGGGCCAACGTCCTGACTTTC.

This clonotype has more than one count but fewer than ten. The chain is built from TRBV19 and TRBJ1-1; a weak D match, TRBD1 (5 bases). The germline V and J ends were trimmed by 1 base and 8 bases, with 11 bases remaining between them. The CDR3 is 13 amino acids. Germline loops: CDR1 LNHDA, CDR2 SQIVND (reference sequence). CDR3 nucleotides: TGTGCCAGTAGTATAGCCCCCCGGGACGAAGCTTTCTTT. It translates to CASSIAPRDEAFF.

This rearrangement joins TRBV18 to TRBJ2-7, with TRBD2 matching 10 bases. Per germline, CDR1 KGHSH and CDR2 LQKENI. The ends lost 3 bases at V and 0 bases at J; junction bases unmatched: 2. The length of the CDR3 is 15 residues. The CDR3 protein is CASSPTSGHSYEQYF. The DNA for the CDR3 is TGTGCCAGCTCACCGACTAGCGGGCACTCCTACGAGCAGTACTTC.

This clonotype has a count of ten or more. V gene TRBV18 combines with J gene TRBJ2-6; D gene ambiguous. The CDR3 sequence is 15 residues long. The V gene lost 2 bases and the J gene lost 1 base, with 6 bases spanning the gap. From germline, CDR1 is KGHSH and CDR2 LQKENI. The CDR3: CASSPGNSGANVLTF. CDR3 bases: TGTGCCAGCTCACCAGGGAATTCTGGGGCCAACGTCCTGACTTTC. The whole variable domain, remainder taken from reference TRBV18 and TRBJ2-6, is NAGVMQNPRHLVRRRGQEARLRCSPMKGHSHVYWYRQLPEEGLKFMVYLQKENIIDESGMPKERFSAEFPKEGPSILRIQQVVRGDSAAYFCASSPGNSGANVLTFGAGSRLTVL.

The V call is TRBV30, the J call TRBJ2-1, with TRBD2 matching 7 bases. The CDR3 extends over 14 amino acids. The germline V gene encodes CDR1 GTSNPN and CDR2 SVGIG (reference sequence). The V gene end was trimmed by 1 base and the J gene end by 9 bases; junction bases not matched to a gene: 9. The CDR3 sequence: CAWSGGREQGEQFF. As DNA, the CDR3 is TGTGCCTGGAGTGGAGGGCGGGAGCAGGGTGAGCAGTTCTTC.

This clonotype has a count of ten or more. The rearrangement joins TRBV7-2 to TRBJ2-1; 11 nucleotides match TRBD2. The CDR3 loop spans 15 amino acids. V dropped 5 bases and J dropped 0; count of bases not matched to a gene: 0. Germline V gene sequence: CDR1 SGHTA, CDR2 FQGNSA. CDR3 residues: CASSTSGSSYNEQFF. CDR3 nucleotides: TGTGCCAGCAGCACTAGCGGGAGCTCCTACAATGAGCAGTTCTTC.

This chain links TRBV5-1 with TRBJ2-6; possible D gene TRBD1, 5 bases. The V gene lost 4 bases and the J gene lost 0 bases, with 17 bases spanning the gap. The CDR3 is 18 amino acids. Germline V gene sequence: CDR1 SGHRS, CDR2 YFSETQ. The chain's CDR3 is CASSRQGYSDSGANVLTF. CDR3 nucleotides: TGCGCCAGCAGCCGTCAGGGCTACTCCGACTCTGGGGCCAACGTCCTGACTTTC.

This chain joins TRBV11-3 and TRBJ2-3; 11 nucleotides align to TRBD2. CDR1 and CDR2 from the germline V gene are SGHNT and YENEEA. J lost 6 bases, V lost 8 bases, and 7 bases had no gene match. This CDR3 contains 14 residues. The CDR3 protein is CASGLAGGPDTQYF. The CDR3 DNA sequence: TGTGCCAGCGGGTTAGCGGGAGGGCCGGATACGCAGTATTTT.

The DNA of the CDR3 is TGTGCCAGCAGCTTGGGCCTAGTATATAGCGATGAGCAGTTCTTC. As protein: CASSLGLVYSDEQFF. The chain combines TRBV5-4 with TRBJ2-1; D possibly corresponds to TRBD2 (5 bases). Germline loops: CDR1 SGHNT, CDR2 YYREEE (reference sequence). The CDR3 is 15 residues long. V shed 0 bases and J shed 8 bases, with 15 bases lying between them.